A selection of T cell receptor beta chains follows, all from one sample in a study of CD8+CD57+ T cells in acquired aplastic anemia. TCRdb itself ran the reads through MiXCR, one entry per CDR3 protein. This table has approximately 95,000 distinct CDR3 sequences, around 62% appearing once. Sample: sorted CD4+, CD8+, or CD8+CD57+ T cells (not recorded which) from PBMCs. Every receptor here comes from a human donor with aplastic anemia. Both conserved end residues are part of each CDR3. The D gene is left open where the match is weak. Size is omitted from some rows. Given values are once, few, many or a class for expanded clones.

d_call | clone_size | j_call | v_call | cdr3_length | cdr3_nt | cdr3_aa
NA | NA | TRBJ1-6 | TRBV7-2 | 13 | TGTGCCAGCAGCTTAGGGGGGGGGCTCATGCTCCACTTT | CASSLGGGLMLHF
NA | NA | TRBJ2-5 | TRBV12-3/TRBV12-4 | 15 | TGTGCCAGCAGTTTCGGAAAAGTCTTCCAAGAGACCCAGTACTTC | CASSFGKVFQETQYF
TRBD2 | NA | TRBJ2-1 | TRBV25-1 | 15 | TGTGCCAGCCAACCGGGCGGGAGCTCCTACAATGAGCAGTTCTTC | CASQPGGSSYNEQFF
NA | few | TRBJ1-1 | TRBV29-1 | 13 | TGCAGCGTTGAAAGTCAGGGAGGGACTGAAGCTTTCTTT | CSVESQGGTEAFF
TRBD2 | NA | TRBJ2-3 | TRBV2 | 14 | TGTGCCAGCACCGGACTAGCGTTGGGGGATGCGCAGTATTTT | CASTGLALGDAQYF
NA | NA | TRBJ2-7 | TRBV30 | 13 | TGTGCCTGGAGTCTGTCGGTTACCTACGAGCAGTACTTC | CAWSLSVTYEQYF
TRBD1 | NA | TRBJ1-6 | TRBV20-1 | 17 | TGCAGTGCTTTACCTTCGGACAGGGGTACCTATAATTCACCCCTCCACTTT | CSALPSDRGTYNSPLHF
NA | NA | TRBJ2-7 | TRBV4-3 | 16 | TGCGCCAGCAGCCAGAGCTCTCTCTCGGGCTCCTACGAGCAGTACTTC | CASSQSSLSGSYEQYF
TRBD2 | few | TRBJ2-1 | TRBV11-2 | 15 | TGTGCCAGCAGCCCCATGGCGGGGAGGGCGATCAGCCAGTTCTTC | CASSPMAGRAISQFF
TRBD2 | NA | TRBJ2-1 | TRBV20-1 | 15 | TGCAGCGCTGCAAGCCTAGCGGGGGATTACAATGAGCAGTTCTTC | CSAASLAGDYNEQFF